This TCR beta chain was sequenced for a study of T cell responses to AZD1222 COVID-19 vaccine. Study findings and constraints: After the peak T cell response, and only then, were repertoires sampled.

A word on this clone: As yet, its antigen is unknown.

The method was immunoSEQ multiplex PCR; TCRdb's version includes in-frame clones alone and lacks a portion of them. The data contain about 130,000 clones, over 75% of them singletons. Looked up from germline, CDR1 is SGHKS and CDR2 is YYEKEE (reference sequence). The CDR3 totals 18 residues. The ends lost 1 base at V and 7 bases at J; junction bases unmatched: 17. This chain joins TRBV5-5 and TRBJ2-1; 7 bases fit TRBD2. This receptor was identified in an adult in good health. The sequences come from peripheral blood, collected on day 0 of AZD1222 vaccination. CDR3 DNA: TGTGCCAGCAGCTTGTATGGTGGGAGGGCCGCTGTTGAAAATGAGCAGTTCTTC. Amino acids: CASSLYGGRAAVENEQFF.